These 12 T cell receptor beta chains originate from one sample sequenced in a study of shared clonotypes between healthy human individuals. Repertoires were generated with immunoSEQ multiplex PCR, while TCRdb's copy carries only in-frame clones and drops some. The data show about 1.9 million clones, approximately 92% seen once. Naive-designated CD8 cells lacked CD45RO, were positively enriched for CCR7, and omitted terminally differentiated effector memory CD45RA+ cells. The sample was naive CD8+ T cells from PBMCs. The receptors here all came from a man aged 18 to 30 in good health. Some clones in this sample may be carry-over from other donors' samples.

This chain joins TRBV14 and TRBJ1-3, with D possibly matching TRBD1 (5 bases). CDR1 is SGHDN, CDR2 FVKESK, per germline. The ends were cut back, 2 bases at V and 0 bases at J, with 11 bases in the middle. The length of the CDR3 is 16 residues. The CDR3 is CASSQTTDSSGNTIYF. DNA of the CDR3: TGTGCCAGCAGCCAAACGACAGACAGCTCTGGAAACACCATATATTTT.

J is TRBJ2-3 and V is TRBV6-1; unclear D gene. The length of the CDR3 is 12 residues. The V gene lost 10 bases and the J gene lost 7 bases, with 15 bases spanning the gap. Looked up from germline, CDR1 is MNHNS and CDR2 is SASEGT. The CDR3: CATHLPVYTQYF. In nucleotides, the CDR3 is TGTGCCACCCACTTGCCCGTTTATACGCAGTATTTT.

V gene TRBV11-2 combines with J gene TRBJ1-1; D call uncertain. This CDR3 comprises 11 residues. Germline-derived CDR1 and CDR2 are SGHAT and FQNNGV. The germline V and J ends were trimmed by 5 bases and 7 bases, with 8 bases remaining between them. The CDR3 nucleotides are TGTGCCAGCAGCGGCCGGAGTGAAGCTTTCTTT. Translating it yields CASSGRSEAFF.

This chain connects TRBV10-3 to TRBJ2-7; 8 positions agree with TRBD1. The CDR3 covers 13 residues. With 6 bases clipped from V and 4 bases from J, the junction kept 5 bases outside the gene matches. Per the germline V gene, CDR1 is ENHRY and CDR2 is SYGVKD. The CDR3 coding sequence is TGTGCCATCAGAGGGACAGGAGAATACGAGCAGTACTTC. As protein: CAIRGTGEYEQYF.

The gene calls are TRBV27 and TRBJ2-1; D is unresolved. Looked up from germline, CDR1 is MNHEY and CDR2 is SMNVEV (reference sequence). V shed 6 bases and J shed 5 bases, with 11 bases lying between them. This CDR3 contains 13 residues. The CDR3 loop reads CASSLSFHNEQFF. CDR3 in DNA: TGTGCCAGCAGCCTCAGCTTTCACAATGAGCAGTTCTTC.

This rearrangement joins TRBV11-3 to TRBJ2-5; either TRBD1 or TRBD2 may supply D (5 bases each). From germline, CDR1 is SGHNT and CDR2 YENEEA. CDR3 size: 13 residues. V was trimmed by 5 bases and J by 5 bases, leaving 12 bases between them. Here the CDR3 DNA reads TGTGCCAGCAGCGACGGCTGGGGGGAGACCCAGTACTTC. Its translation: CASSDGWGETQYF.

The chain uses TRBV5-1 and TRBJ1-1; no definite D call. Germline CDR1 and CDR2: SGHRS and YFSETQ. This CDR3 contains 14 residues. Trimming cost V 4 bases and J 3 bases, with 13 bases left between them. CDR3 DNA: TGCGCCAGCAGCCCTTTGAACGCGTACACTGAAGCTTTCTTT. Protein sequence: CASSPLNAYTEAFF.

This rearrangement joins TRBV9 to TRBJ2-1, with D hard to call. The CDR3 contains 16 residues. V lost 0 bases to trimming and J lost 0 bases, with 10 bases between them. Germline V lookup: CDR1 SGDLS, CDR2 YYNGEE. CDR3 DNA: TGTGCCAGCAGCGTAGTATCGGTAGGCTCCTACAATGAGCAGTTCTTC. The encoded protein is CASSVVSVGSYNEQFF.

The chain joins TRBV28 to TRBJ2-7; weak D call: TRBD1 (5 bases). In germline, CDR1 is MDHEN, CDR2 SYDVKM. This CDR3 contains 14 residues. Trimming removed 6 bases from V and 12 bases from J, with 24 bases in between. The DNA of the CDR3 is TGTGCCAGCAGCTCCCCGCAGGGCACCGCTTCGGTGTACTTC. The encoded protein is CASSSPQGTASVYF.

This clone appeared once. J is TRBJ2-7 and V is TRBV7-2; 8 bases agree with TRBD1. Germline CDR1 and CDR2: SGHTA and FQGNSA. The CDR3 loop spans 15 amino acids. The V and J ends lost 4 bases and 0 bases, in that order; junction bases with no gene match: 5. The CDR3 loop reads CASSYRDRSSYEQYF. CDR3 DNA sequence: TGTGCCAGCAGCTACCGGGACAGGAGCTCCTACGAGCAGTACTTC.

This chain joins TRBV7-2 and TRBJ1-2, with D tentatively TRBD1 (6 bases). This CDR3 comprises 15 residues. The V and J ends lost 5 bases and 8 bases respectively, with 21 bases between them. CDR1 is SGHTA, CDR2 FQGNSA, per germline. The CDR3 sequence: CASSLTGSISKGYTF. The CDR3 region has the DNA TGTGCCAGCAGCCTAACAGGGTCTATTTCGAAAGGCTACACCTTC.

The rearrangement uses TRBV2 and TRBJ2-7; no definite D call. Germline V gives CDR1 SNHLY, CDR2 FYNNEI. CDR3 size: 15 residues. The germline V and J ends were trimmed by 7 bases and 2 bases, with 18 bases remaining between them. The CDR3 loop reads CASKGVGQTPYEQYF. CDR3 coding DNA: TGTGCCAGCAAAGGTGTGGGCCAAACGCCCTACGAGCAGTACTTC.